A single sample gave rise to the 7 T cell receptor beta chains below, sequenced in a study of blood T cell repertoires in COVID-19. Assay used: immunoSEQ multiplex PCR; TCRdb lists only in-frame clones, some missing. Of 170,000 or so clones in the sample, over 80% were seen once. Sequencing was performed on peripheral blood. These receptors were taken from a woman aged 70-85 years with COVID-19, enrolled during active disease.

The chain uses TRBV19 and TRBJ2-1; D not certain. This CDR3 is 11 amino acids long. Trimming took off 10 bases at V and 1 base at J, with 5 bases between the two ends. Germline lookup yields CDR1 LNHDA and CDR2 SQIVND (reference sequence). CDR3: CATRSYNEQFF. DNA of the CDR3: TGTGCCACCCGGTCCTACAATGAGCAGTTCTTC.

The V and J genes are TRBV20-1 and TRBJ1-5; a possible D gene is TRBD1 (5 bases). V was shortened by 3 bases and J by 4 bases, with 13 bases between the two germline ends. The CDR3 covers 14 residues. Per germline, CDR1 DFQATT and CDR2 SNEGSKA (reference sequence). CDR3 coding DNA: TGCAGTGCTAGTGGCAGGGAAGGGAATCAGCCCCAGCATTTT. Amino acid sequence: CSASGREGNQPQHF.

A word on this clone: Other DNA sequences in the same sample also yield this CDR3. The V gene is TRBV2, the J gene TRBJ2-7, with D unresolved. The CDR3 length is 11 residues. CDR1 is SNHLY and CDR2 is FYNNEI in the germline V gene. Trimming stripped 5 bases from V and 3 bases from J, with 5 bases between. The CDR3 DNA sequence: TGTGCCAGCAGTTACAGCTACGAGCAGTACTTC. Translation: CASSYSYEQYF.

This clone has a single count. CDR3 region: CASSQELASANNEQFF. In nucleotides, the CDR3 is TGTGCCAGCAGCCAAGAATTAGCTAGCGCCAACAATGAGCAGTTCTTC. The rearrangement joins TRBV3-1 (or the pseudogene TRBV3-2) to TRBJ2-1; possibly TRBD2 for D (6 bases). The CDR3 runs 16 residues. V gave up 0 bases and J gave up 5 bases, with 14 bases separating them. CDR1 is LGHDT, CDR2 YNNKEL, per germline (reference sequence).

Here the CDR3 DNA reads TGTGCCAGCAGTGAGGTAGGGCGGGGGAACACTGAAGCTTTCTTT. Its protein product is CASSEVGRGNTEAFF. This chain joins TRBV2 and TRBJ1-1; unclear D gene. The CDR3 loop spans 15 amino acids. CDR1 is SNHLY, CDR2 FYNNEI, per germline. Trimming removed 3 bases from V and 1 base from J, with 12 bases in between.

The chain employs TRBV29-1 and TRBJ1-6; TRBD1 might be the D (5 bases). V was trimmed by 6 bases and J by 8 bases, leaving 14 bases between them. Germline V gene data show CDR1 as SQVTM and CDR2 as ANQGSEA. The CDR3 runs to 13 residues. The CDR3 spells CSVAMGLDSPLHF. For the CDR3, the DNA is TGCAGCGTCGCTATGGGGCTGGATTCACCCCTCCACTTT.

This sequence joins TRBV24-1 and TRBJ2-3; 9 bases map to TRBD1. This CDR3 has 18 amino acids. Germline trimming cut 4 bases from V and 6 bases from J; bases unmatched to any gene: 16. Per germline, CDR1 KGHDR and CDR2 SFDVKD. The CDR3 here is CATSELGQGLGIGDTQYF. DNA for the CDR3: TGTGCCACCAGTGAGCTGGGACAGGGATTGGGGATTGGGGATACGCAGTATTTT.